Listed below are T cell receptor beta chains from one sample, sequenced in a study of cytomegalovirus exposure and HLA in healthy donors. Sequencing was performed with immunoSEQ multiplex PCR; in TCRdb, only in-frame clones are kept and a portion is missing. The sample carries 160,000 or so clones, more than 60% recorded once. Sequenced input: PBMCs. The receptors come from a human donor in good health. Each CDR3 is given with its conserved first and last residue. A D gene is named only where the DNA matches it firmly. Some rows mark clone size as missing; the rest say once, few, many or name a class of expanded clone.

v_call	clone_size	j_call	d_call	cdr3_nt	cdr3_aa
TRBV6-4	.	TRBJ1-4	.	TGTGCCAGCCTTGTGGGGGGGGAAAAACTGTTTTTT	CASLVGGEKLFF
TRBV7-2	.	TRBJ1-2	TRBD1	TGTGCCAGCAGCCAACAGGGGCCGGGCTATGGCTACACCTTC	CASSQQGPGYGYTF
TRBV15	.	TRBJ2-1	.	TGTGCCACCAACCCGAACCGGGACTTAAGCTCCTACAATGAGCAGTTCTTC	CATNPNRDLSSYNEQFF
TRBV19	.	TRBJ1-2	TRBD1	TGTGCCAGTAGTATACCGGTGACAGGGAATGGCTACACCTTC	CASSIPVTGNGYTF
TRBV6-6	.	TRBJ1-4	TRBD1	TGTGCCAGCAGGCCTTCGACAGGGGGCAGTGAAAAACTGTTTTTT	CASRPSTGGSEKLFF
TRBV11-2	.	TRBJ1-1	.	TGTGCCAGCAGCTTTTTCCGCGTTGGGAGTAACACTGAAGCTTTCTTT	CASSFFRVGSNTEAFF
TRBV20-1	.	TRBJ2-5	.	TGCAGTGTAAGCCGGCAAGAGACCCAGTACTTC	CSVSRQETQYF
TRBV5-6	.	TRBJ2-1	TRBD2	TGTGCCAGCAGCATGCGGACTAGCGGGGGGGCCAATGAGCAGTTCTTC	CASSMRTSGGANEQFF
TRBV2	.	TRBJ1-1	.	TGTGCCAGGAGACCTTCTGCGGGGAACACTGAAGCTTTCTTT	CARRPSAGNTEAFF
TRBV19	.	TRBJ2-7	TRBD1	TGTGCCAGTAGCCCGTGGGTAGGGGGCGCGGACGAGCAGTACTTC	CASSPWVGGADEQYF
TRBV7-9	.	TRBJ2-1	.	TGTGCCAGCAGCTTAGGTTATCGGGGGTCCACCTACAATGAGCAGTTCTTC	CASSLGYRGSTYNEQFF
TRBV9	.	TRBJ2-1	TRBD2	TGTGCCAGCAGCGCTAGCGGGGGGGCTAATGAGCAGTTCTTC	CASSASGGANEQFF
TRBV2	few	TRBJ1-1	.	TGTGCCAGCAGTGATCCGAGAGAGGCAGGGGCGGCATACACTGAAGCTTTCTTT	CASSDPREAGAAYTEAFF
TRBV25-1	.	TRBJ1-1	TRBD1	TGTGCCAGCAGATCTTCAAGGGGCAGGGGGAATGAAGCTTTCTTT	CASRSSRGRGNEAFF
TRBV2	once	TRBJ1-1	TRBD1	TGTGCCAGCAGTTGGGGGACAGGGAACACTGAAGCTTTCTTT	CASSWGTGNTEAFF
TRBV19	few	TRBJ2-7	TRBD1	TGTGCCAGTACAAATATCAGGACCGGGACAGCAAGCTCCTACGAGCAGTACTTC	CASTNIRTGTASSYEQYF
TRBV29-1	.	TRBJ2-7	TRBD1	TGCAGCGTTGAGTTGGACAGGTCCTACGAGCAGTACTTC	CSVELDRSYEQYF
TRBV10-3	.	TRBJ2-1	.	TGTGCCATCAGTGAGTCGGGGCTAGCGCTAAATGAGCAGTTCTTC	CAISESGLALNEQFF
TRBV7-9	.	TRBJ1-6	TRBD1	TGTGCCAGCTCCCCCGAGGGGGCCTCACCCCTCCACTTT	CASSPEGASPLHF
TRBV4-3	.	TRBJ1-2	TRBD1	TGCGCCAGCAGCCGATCACAGGGGGCCTCCGGCTACACCTTC	CASSRSQGASGYTF
TRBV4-3	.	TRBJ2-1	TRBD1	TGCGCCAGCAGCCAAGATCGAGGGACAGGGGGAATGAATGAGCAGTTCTTC	CASSQDRGTGGMNEQFF
TRBV5-4	.	TRBJ2-7	.	TGTGCCAGCAGCATTGGACAGCCAAGCTCCTACGAGCAGTACTTC	CASSIGQPSSYEQYF
TRBV7-2	.	TRBJ2-4	TRBD1	TGTGCCAGCAACGATGGACAGGGGGGGATTCAGTACTTC	CASNDGQGGIQYF
TRBV6-5	.	TRBJ1-5	.	TGTGCCAGCAGCAACCCAGGGGTTCAGCCCCAGCATTTT	CASSNPGVQPQHF
TRBV11-2	.	TRBJ2-4	TRBD1	TGTGCCAGCAGCATAGGGGGCATGGGGCCCAAAAACATTCAGTACTTC	CASSIGGMGPKNIQYF
TRBV15	.	TRBJ2-7	TRBD2	TGTGCCACCAGCAGAGATTCTAGCGGGGGCTACGAGCAGTACTTC	CATSRDSSGGYEQYF
TRBV9	.	TRBJ2-6	.	TGTGCCAGCAGCACACAGGGAGGGGCCAACGTCCTGACTTTC	CASSTQGGANVLTF
TRBV7-8	.	TRBJ1-2	TRBD1	TGTGCCAGCAGCTTGGGGACAGCCGGGGGTAACTATGGCTACACCTTC	CASSLGTAGGNYGYTF
TRBV9	.	TRBJ2-1	TRBD2	TGTGCCAGCAGCGTAGTAGCGGGGGGGCGAGGTGAGCAGTTCTTC	CASSVVAGGRGEQFF
TRBV10-3	few	TRBJ1-1	.	TGTGCCATCAGCGAAGCATCCCGGGACACCGAAGCTTTCTTT	CAISEASRDTEAFF
TRBV4-2	.	TRBJ2-7	.	TGTGCCAGCAGCCCCGGCGCTCAGGGCTACGAGCAGTACTTC	CASSPGAQGYEQYF
TRBV5-1	.	TRBJ2-5	TRBD1	TGCGCCAGCAGTTGGAACCCGGGACAGGGAACGATAGAGACCCAGTACTTC	CASSWNPGQGTIETQYF
TRBV6-1	.	TRBJ2-3	.	TGTGCCAGCAGTGATTCTGGCAGGGATGAAGATACGCAGTATTTT	CASSDSGRDEDTQYF
TRBV6-1	.	TRBJ2-7	.	TGTGCCAGCAGTGGCGACCGGGACACGACATCCTACGAGCAGTACTTC	CASSGDRDTTSYEQYF